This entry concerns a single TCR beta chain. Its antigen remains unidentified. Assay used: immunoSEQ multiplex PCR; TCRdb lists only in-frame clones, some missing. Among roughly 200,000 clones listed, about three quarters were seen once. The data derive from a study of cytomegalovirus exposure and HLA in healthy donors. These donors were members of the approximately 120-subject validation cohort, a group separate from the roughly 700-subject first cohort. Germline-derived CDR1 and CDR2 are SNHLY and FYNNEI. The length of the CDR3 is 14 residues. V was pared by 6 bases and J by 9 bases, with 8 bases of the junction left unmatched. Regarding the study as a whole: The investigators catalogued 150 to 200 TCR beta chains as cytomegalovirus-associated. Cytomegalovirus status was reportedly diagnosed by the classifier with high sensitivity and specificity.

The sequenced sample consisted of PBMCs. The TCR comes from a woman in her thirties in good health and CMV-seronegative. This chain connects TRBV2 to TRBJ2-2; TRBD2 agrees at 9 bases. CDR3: CASSSPSGVRELFF. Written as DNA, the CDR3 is TGTGCCAGCAGCTCCCCTAGCGGGGTTAGGGAGCTGTTTTTT.